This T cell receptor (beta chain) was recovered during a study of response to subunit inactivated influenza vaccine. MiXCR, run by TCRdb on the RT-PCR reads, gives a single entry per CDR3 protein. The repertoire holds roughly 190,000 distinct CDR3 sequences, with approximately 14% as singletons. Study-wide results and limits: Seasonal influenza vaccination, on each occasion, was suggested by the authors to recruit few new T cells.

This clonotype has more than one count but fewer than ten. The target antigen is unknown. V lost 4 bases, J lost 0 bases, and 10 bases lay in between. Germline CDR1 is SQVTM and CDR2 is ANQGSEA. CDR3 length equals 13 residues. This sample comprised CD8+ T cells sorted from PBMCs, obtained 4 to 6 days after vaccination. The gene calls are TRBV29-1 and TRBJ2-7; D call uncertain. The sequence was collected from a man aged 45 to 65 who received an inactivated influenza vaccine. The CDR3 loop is CSVGPRSSYEQYF. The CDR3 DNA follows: TGCAGCGTTGGACCGAGGAGCTCCTACGAGCAGTACTTC.